The present TCR beta chain was sequenced within a study of OX40 agonist ivuxolimab in advanced cancers. Turning to the study itself: Three patients had partial responses: one hepatocellular carcinoma, two cutaneous melanoma. Study-level points and caveats: Low normalized clonal expansion also occurred in some nonresponding patients.

Regarding this clone: Its antigen remains unknown.

Profiling relied on immunoSEQ multiplex PCR, and the TCRdb table lists in-frame clones only, not all of them. The sample yields roughly 80,000 clones, 65% to 90% seen once. V lost 7 bases, J lost 7 bases, and 9 bases lay in between. The CDR3 totals 11 residues. Per germline, CDR1 SGHRS and CDR2 YFSETQ. Patients with autoimmune history or systemic immunosuppression were excluded. This clonotype was obtained from an adult with an advanced solid tumor such as melanoma, head and neck, liver or kidney cancer. The J gene is TRBJ2-1, the V gene TRBV5-1; TRBD1 is a possible D gene (6 bases). The sequencing used CD4+ or CD8+ T cells sorted from blood, collected in a trial of the OX40 agonist ivuxolimab. Written as DNA, the CDR3 is TGCGCCAGCGCTACAGGGAATGAGCAGTTCTTC. This codes for CASATGNEQFF.